This entry lists 13 T cell receptor beta chains sequenced from one sample in a study of blood T cell repertoires in COVID-19. Generated by immunoSEQ multiplex PCR, the TCRdb table keeps only in-frame clones and is missing some. The sample holds more than 150,000 clones; roughly 80% are singletons and the top ten take roughly 9.6%. Sequencing used PBMCs or T cells enriched from blood (not recorded which). The receptors come from a man between 45 and 60 years old who had recovered from COVID-19.

The chain is built from TRBV27 and TRBJ2-2, with D uncertain. The CDR3 loop spans 14 amino acids. The V gene's germline CDR1 is MNHEY and CDR2 SMNVEV (reference sequence). The V gene lost 4 bases and the J gene lost 3 bases, with 9 bases spanning the gap. The CDR3, as DNA: TGTGCCAGCAGTTATGGAGTATACACCGGGGAGCTGTTTTTT. Its protein is CASSYGVYTGELFF.

CDR3 in amino acids: CASSSQEGTEAFF. The CDR3 region has the DNA TGTGCCAGTAGTTCTCAGGAGGGCACTGAAGCTTTCTTT. The chain employs TRBV19 and TRBJ1-1; D is unresolved. Germline CDR1 LNHDA, CDR2 SQIVND (reference sequence). Trimming shortened V by 5 bases and J by 4 bases, and 11 bases separated the two germline ends. The CDR3 totals 13 residues.

The rearrangement uses TRBV9 and TRBJ2-2, with unresolved D. Germline V gene lookup returns CDR1 SGDLS and CDR2 YYNGEE. The CDR3 sequence is 14 residues long. The V gene lost 0 bases and the J gene lost 3 bases, with 6 bases spanning the gap. The CDR3 region is CASSVDTYTGELFF. The CDR3 coding sequence is TGTGCCAGCAGCGTAGACACCTACACCGGGGAGCTGTTTTTT. Variable domain in full (rest from reference TRBV9 and TRBJ2-2): DSGVTQTPKHLITATGQRVTLRCSPRSGDLSVYWYQQSLDQGLQFLIQYYNGEERAKGNILERFSAQQFPDLHSELNLSSLELGDSALYFCASSVDTYTGELFFGEGSRLTVL.

Written as DNA, the CDR3 is TGTGCCAGCAGCAAGAACCTTAGGACTAGCGGGGGACGTAATGAGCAGTTCTTC. The encoded protein is CASSKNLRTSGGRNEQFF. The chain has TRBV7-3 and TRBJ2-1; 13 bases fit TRBD2. The V segment lost 5 bases and the J segment 7 bases; nucleotides outside the gene matches: 14. CDR1 and CDR2 (germline): SGHTA, FQGTGA. This CDR3 spans 18 amino acids.

The CDR3 nucleotides are TGTGCCAGCAGCTATCGACAGGCCTGGGGCTATGGCTACACCTTC. It is translated as CASSYRQAWGYGYTF. The chain couples TRBV13 to TRBJ1-2; the D gene is possibly TRBD1 (6 bases). CDR1 and CDR2 from the germline V gene are PRHDT and FYEKMQ (reference sequence). The CDR3 contains 15 residues. V dropped 4 bases and J dropped 4 bases, with 16 bases sitting between them.

The chain employs TRBV27 and TRBJ2-7, with 7 positions matching TRBD1. V lost 5 bases, J lost 0 bases, and 7 bases stayed unmatched. There are 15 residues in the CDR3. Germline-derived CDR1 and CDR2 are MNHEY and SMNVEV (reference sequence). Here the CDR3 DNA reads TGTGCCAGCAGTCGCGTGGCAGGGGGCTCCTACGAGCAGTACTTC. Amino acids: CASSRVAGGSYEQYF.

V gene TRBV20-1 combines with J gene TRBJ1-2; D is undetermined. CDR1 is DFQATT and CDR2 is SNEGSKA in the germline V gene (reference sequence). The CDR3 consists of 9 residues. Trimming left V 6 bases short and J 5 bases short, with 4 bases between. CDR3 sequence: CSANYGYTF. The CDR3 nucleotides read TGCAGTGCCAATTATGGCTACACCTTC.

The chain is built from TRBV2 and TRBJ2-2; D gene uncertain. V was cut by 5 bases and J by 0 bases, with 7 bases left in between. CDR3 length: 14 amino acids. Germline values: CDR1 SNHLY, CDR2 FYNNEI. DNA of the CDR3: TGTGCCAGCAGTCCGTTCGCGAACACCGGGGAGCTGTTTTTT. Protein: CASSPFANTGELFF.

This clone was seen just once. This sequence joins TRBV7-2 and TRBJ2-1; TRBD2 might be the D (5 bases). The CDR3 covers 14 residues. Germline V gives CDR1 SGHTA, CDR2 FQGNSA. V lost 5 bases to trimming and J lost 3 bases, with 11 bases between them. The DNA for the CDR3 is TGTGCCAGCAGCCCCTACGAGGGCTACAATGAGCAGTTCTTC. It is translated as CASSPYEGYNEQFF.

The rearrangement uses TRBV7-3 and TRBJ2-1; D call uncertain. This CDR3 comprises 15 residues. Trimming took off 1 base at V and 2 bases at J, with 9 bases between the two ends. Germline V CDR1 and CDR2: SGHTA, FQGTGA. In DNA, the CDR3 is TGTGCCAGCAGCTTAATGATGAGTACCTACAATGAGCAGTTCTTC. Encoded protein: CASSLMMSTYNEQFF. Complete variable domain (other parts from reference TRBV7-3 and TRBJ2-1): GAGVSQTPSNKVTEKGKYVELRCDPISGHTALYWYRQSLGQGPEFLIYFQGTGAADDSGLPNDRFFAVRPEGSVSTLKIQRTERGDSAVYLCASSLMMSTYNEQFFGPGTRLTVL.

The rearrangement links TRBV18 to TRBJ1-5; tentatively, D is TRBD1 (6 bases). Germline V gene lookup returns CDR1 KGHSH and CDR2 LQKENI. V lost 3 bases and J lost 4, with 16 bases in between. The CDR3 is 16 amino acids. CDR3 sequence (DNA): TGTGCCAGCTCACCCTCCTATCAGGGGAAGAATCAGCCCCAGCATTTT. As protein: CASSPSYQGKNQPQHF. The full variable domain, its missing parts supplied by reference TRBV18 and TRBJ1-5, is NAGVMQNPRHLVRRRGQEARLRCSPMKGHSHVYWYRQLPEEGLKFMVYLQKENIIDESGMPKERFSAEFPKEGPSILRIQQVVRGDSAAYFCASSPSYQGKNQPQHFGDGTRLSIL.

The J gene is TRBJ2-3, the V gene TRBV9; a weak D match, TRBD2 (6 bases). Looked up from germline, CDR1 is SGDLS and CDR2 is YYNGEE. The CDR3 is 16 residues long. Trimming stripped 3 bases from V and 0 bases from J, with 14 bases between. The DNA of the CDR3 is TGTGCCAGCAGCGCGAGTCTAGCGAGGAGCACAGATACGCAGTATTTT. This translates into CASSASLARSTDTQYF.

The V gene is TRBV9, the J gene TRBJ1-3; a possible D gene is TRBD1 (5 bases). The CDR3 consists of 17 residues. The germline V and J ends were trimmed by 0 bases and 2 bases, with 15 bases remaining between them. CDR1 and CDR2 from the germline V gene are SGDLS and YYNGEE. The CDR3: CASSVATLGGTGNTIYF. CDR3 bases: TGTGCCAGCAGCGTAGCTACATTGGGGGGGACTGGAAACACCATATATTTT.